Detailed here is one T cell receptor (beta chain). CDR3 length: 12 residues. V shed 0 bases and J shed 10 bases, with 10 bases lying between them. The V gene's germline CDR1 is SGDLS and CDR2 YYNGEE. As to treatment: about 20 received Ad26.COV2.S at low or high dose, single or two shots; roughly five received placebo; per-sample allocation not given. All samples were drawn on day 63, counting from the first vaccine or placebo injection. This entry belongs to a study of Ad26.COV2.S vaccination and SARS-CoV-2 variants. Data came from immunoSEQ multiplex PCR; TCRdb stores just in-frame clones and leaves some out. In the table there are hundreds of thousands of clones, 87% of which are singletons.

The receptor was derived from a person between 18 and 59 years old who received the Ad26.COV2.S COVID-19 vaccine or a placebo. The source was peripheral blood, collected in a trial of Ad26.COV2.S vaccine versus placebo. The rearrangement joins TRBV9 to TRBJ1-2; D possibly corresponds to TRBD1 (5 bases). CDR3 nucleotides: TGTGCCAGCAGCGTAGTAAAGGGACCCTACACCTTC. Its translation is CASSVVKGPYTF.